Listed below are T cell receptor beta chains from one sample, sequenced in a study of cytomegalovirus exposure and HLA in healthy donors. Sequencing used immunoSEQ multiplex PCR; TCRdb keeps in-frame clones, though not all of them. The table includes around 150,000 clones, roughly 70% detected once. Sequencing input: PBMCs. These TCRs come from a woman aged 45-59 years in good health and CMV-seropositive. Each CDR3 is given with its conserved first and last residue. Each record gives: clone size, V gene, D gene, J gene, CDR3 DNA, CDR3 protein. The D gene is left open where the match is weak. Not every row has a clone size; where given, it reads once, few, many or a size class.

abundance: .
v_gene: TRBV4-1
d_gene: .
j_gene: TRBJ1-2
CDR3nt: TGCGCCAGCAGCCAACTGTTGGCGACTCGTGGCTACACCTTC
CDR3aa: CASSQLLATRGYTF

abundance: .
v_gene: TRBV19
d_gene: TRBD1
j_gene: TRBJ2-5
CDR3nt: TGTGCCAGTAGTCCCTCACAGGGGAAGACCCAGTACTTC
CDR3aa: CASSPSQGKTQYF

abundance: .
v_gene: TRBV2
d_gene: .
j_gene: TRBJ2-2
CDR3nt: TGTGCCAGCAGTGAGGCAGGCACCGGGGAGCTGTTTTTT
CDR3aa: CASSEAGTGELFF

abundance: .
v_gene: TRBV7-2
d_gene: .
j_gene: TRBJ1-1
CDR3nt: TGTGCCAGCAGCCCTACCCCCGTAGGTGCTAGTGAAGCTTTCTTT
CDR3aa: CASSPTPVGASEAFF

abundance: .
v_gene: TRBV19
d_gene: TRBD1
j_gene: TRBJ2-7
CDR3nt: TGTGCCAGTACTAGACGGACAGGGAACACCTACGAGCAGTACTTC
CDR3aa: CASTRRTGNTYEQYF

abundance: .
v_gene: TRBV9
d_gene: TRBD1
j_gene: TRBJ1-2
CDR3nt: TGTGCCAGCCGGGACAGGGCAAACTATGGCTACACCTTC
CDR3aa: CASRDRANYGYTF

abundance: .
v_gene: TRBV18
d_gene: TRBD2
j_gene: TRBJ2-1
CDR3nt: TGTGCCAGCTCACCAACGGCGGGGGGCGGGGTTGAGCAGTTCTTC
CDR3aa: CASSPTAGGGVEQFF

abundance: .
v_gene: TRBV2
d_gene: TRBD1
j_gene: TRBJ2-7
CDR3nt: TGTGCCAGCAACATGGGACAGTTCCACGAGCAGTACTTC
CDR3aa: CASNMGQFHEQYF

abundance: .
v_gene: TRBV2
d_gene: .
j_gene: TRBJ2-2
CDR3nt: TGTGCCGGCGGGACAGCGAACACCGGGGAGCTGTTTTTT
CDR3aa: CAGGTANTGELFF

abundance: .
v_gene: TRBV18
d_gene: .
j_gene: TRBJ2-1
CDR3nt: TGTGCCAGCTCCCCGCCTACAGGTCGCTCCTACAATGAGCAGTTCTTC
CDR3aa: CASSPPTGRSYNEQFF

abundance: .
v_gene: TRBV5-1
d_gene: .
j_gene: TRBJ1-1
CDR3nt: TGCGCCAGCAGCTTGGATGACAGGAACACTGAAGCTTTCTTT
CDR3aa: CASSLDDRNTEAFF

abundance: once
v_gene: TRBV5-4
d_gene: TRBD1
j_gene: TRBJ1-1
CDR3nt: TGTGCCAGCAGCTTTTTTTTGGGACAGGCGAACACTGAAGCTTTCTTT
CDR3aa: CASSFFLGQANTEAFF

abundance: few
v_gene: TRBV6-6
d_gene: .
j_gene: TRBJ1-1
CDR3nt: TGTGCCAGCAGTTACGGAGGGATGAACACTGAAGCTTTCTTT
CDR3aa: CASSYGGMNTEAFF

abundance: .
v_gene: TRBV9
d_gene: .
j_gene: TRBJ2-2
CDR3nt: TGTGCCAGCAGCTCGAGTACCGGGGAGCTGTTTTTT
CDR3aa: CASSSSTGELFF

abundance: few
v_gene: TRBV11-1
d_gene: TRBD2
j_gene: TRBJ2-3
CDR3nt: TGTGCCAGCAGCCCGACTAGCTTCGGGCCAGATACGCAGTATTTT
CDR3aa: CASSPTSFGPDTQYF

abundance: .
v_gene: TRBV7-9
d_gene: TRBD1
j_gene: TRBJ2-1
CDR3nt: TGTGCCAGCAGCTTAGCGTTAGGACAGGGGGCAGGTGAGCAGTTCTTC
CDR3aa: CASSLALGQGAGEQFF

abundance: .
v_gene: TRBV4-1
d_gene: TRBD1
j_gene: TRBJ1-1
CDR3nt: TGCGCCAGCAGCCAAGGGGACAGGGACACCACTGAAGCTTTCTTT
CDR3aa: CASSQGDRDTTEAFF

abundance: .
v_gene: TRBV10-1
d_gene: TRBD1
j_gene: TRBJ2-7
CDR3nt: TGCGCCAGCAGTGAAGGACAGGGGGGCTACGAGCAGTACTTC
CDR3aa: CASSEGQGGYEQYF

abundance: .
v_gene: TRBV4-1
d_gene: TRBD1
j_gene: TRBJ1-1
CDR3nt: TGCGCCAGCAGCCACCTAGACAGGGGGTACACTGAAGCTTTCTTT
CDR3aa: CASSHLDRGYTEAFF

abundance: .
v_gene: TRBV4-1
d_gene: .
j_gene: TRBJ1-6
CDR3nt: TGCGCCAGCAGCCACAGTTTGCAAAATTCACCCCTCCACTTT
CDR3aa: CASSHSLQNSPLHF

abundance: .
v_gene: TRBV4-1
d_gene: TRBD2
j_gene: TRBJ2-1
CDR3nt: TGCGCCAGCAGCCAAGACGCTAGCGGGGGGGCCTGGGAGCAGTTCTTC
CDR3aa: CASSQDASGGAWEQFF

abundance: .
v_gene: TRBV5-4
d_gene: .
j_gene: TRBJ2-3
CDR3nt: TGTGCCAGCAGCTTGGCCTACGGGGGGCGCGGAGATACGCAGTATTTT
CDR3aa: CASSLAYGGRGDTQYF

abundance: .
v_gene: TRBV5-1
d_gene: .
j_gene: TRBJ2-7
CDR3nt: TGCGCCAGCAGCAAGCAAATGGGCGCGTCCTTGCACGAGCAGTACTTC
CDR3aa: CASSKQMGASLHEQYF

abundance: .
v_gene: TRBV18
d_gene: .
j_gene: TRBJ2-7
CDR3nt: TGTGCCAGCTCCCTCGGACTGACATCCTACGAGCAGTACTTC
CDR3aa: CASSLGLTSYEQYF

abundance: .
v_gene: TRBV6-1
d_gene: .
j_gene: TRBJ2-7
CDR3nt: TGTGCCAGCAGTTCCCGGGCGGGGCCCCCCTACGAGCAGTACTTC
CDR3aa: CASSSRAGPPYEQYF

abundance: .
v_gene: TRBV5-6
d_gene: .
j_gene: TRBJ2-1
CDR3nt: TGTGCCAGCAGCTTGGAACAGTACAATGAGCAGTTCTTC
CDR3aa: CASSLEQYNEQFF